This T cell receptor (beta chain) emerged from a study of cytomegalovirus exposure and HLA in healthy donors. The PCR made use of 60 Vbeta and 13 Jbeta primers. TCRdb's copy holds only in-frame clones and misses some; the assay was immunoSEQ multiplex PCR. The table lists about 140,000 clones, 77% of them singletons. This clonotype was sampled from a male donor in good health and CMV-seronegative. Material for sequencing was PBMCs.

The CDR3 DNA is TGCGCCAGCAGCCACCTACTAGCGGGATTAGTTGCTAGGCACTCTGGGGCCAACGTCCTGACTTTC. The encoded protein is CASSHLLAGLVARHSGANVLTF. This chain links TRBV4-1 with TRBJ2-6, with 10 bases aligning to TRBD2. Unmatched junction bases numbered 17, after V lost 3 bases and J lost 0 bases. Germline lookup yields CDR1 MGHRA and CDR2 YSYEKL. CDR3 size: 22 residues.